This T cell receptor (beta chain) derives from a study of blood T cells in healthy people across ages. For this clonotype: Its target is unknown.

Between the trimmed V and J ends, which lost 6 bases and 5 bases, there was a span of 17 bases. CDR3 size: 14 residues. CDR1 and CDR2 (germline): SGHAT, FQNNGV. Findings and caveats of the study: Not knowing donor CMV status may have confounded expanded clonotype changes.

Primed by a sample-barcoded 5' primer and a J-beta primer mix, a second PCR proceeded for 7 to 11 cycles. TCRdb ran MiXCR on the 5' RACE reads and lists one entry per CDR3 protein. This table holds fewer than 800,000 distinct CDR3 sequences, roughly 21% found once. Sample: blood. This clonotype was sampled from a man between 65 and 80 years old in good health. The chain has TRBV11-2 and TRBJ2-7; D is uncertain. CDR3 protein: CASSPAVVNHEQYF. The CDR3 coding sequence is TGTGCCAGCAGTCCCGCGGTAGTCAATCACGAGCAGTACTTC.